The 20 T cell receptor beta chains listed next were all sequenced from one sample in a study of tumor-infiltrating lymphocytes in primary liver carcinoma. Constant-region priming of roughly 490 ng total RNA yielded TCR beta cDNA. ARM-PCR was slightly modified, and three nested multiplex PCR rounds with it gave rise to the TCR beta libraries. Use of TRBV1-TRBV30 forward primers with a C-beta reverse primer characterized the first two PCR rounds, which lasted about 9 cycles each. TCRdb reprocessed the multiplex PCR reads via MiXCR and lists one record per CDR3 protein. Of roughly 100,000 distinct CDR3 sequences in the sample, about four fifths were seen once. For each extraction, RNA and DNA were obtained together from 20-30 mg of unsorted bulk tissue. The sequenced sample was liver tumor tissue from sampling region 3. As for subset: tumor region T3, left-lateral pole. Every receptor here comes from a man aged 35 to 55 with primary liver carcinoma and hepatitis B virus infection.

In regard to this clonotype: An end of the junction differs from the germline gene, which may be a read error. J is TRBJ1-2 and V is TRBV12-3 or TRBV12-4; D is possibly TRBD1 (5 bases). This CDR3 contains 13 residues. Here the CDR3 DNA reads TGTGACAGCAGCTATGGACCCCGGCGGGACTGCACCTTC. Protein product: CDSSYGPRRDCTF.

In this sample, this clonotype turned up once. The junction does not match germline at one end; this may be a read error. The chain links TRBV4-2 to TRBJ2-3; 8 bases line up with TRBD2. CDR1 is LGHNA and CDR2 is YNFKEQ in the germline V gene. This CDR3 comprises 16 residues. The CDR3 DNA reads as TGTGCCAACAGCCCAGATTTGGGGACTAGGGGCGGTACACAGTATTTT. Its translation is CANSPDLGTRGGTQYF.

The chain joins TRBV6-6 to TRBJ1-1, with TRBD1 as a possible D gene (6 bases). Germline lookup yields CDR1 MNHNY and CDR2 SVGAGI (reference sequence). The CDR3 has 15 amino acids. Trimming left V 5 bases short and J 7 bases short, with 20 bases between. The DNA of the CDR3 is TGTGCCAGCAGTATTCCCTCGGCGCGGGACATTGAAGCTTTCTTT. Protein: CASSIPSARDIEAFF.

This clonotype was counted once. Germline is not matched at one junction end, which may reflect a read error. V gene TRBV5-4 combines with J gene TRBJ2-7; a weak D match, TRBD1 (6 bases). CDR1 and CDR2 (germline): SGHNT, YYREEE (reference sequence). The CDR3 is made up of 14 amino acids. The CDR3 sequence: CANSFHRDGAEQYF. Here the CDR3 DNA reads TGTGCCAACAGCTTTCACAGGGACGGGGCTGAGCAGTACTTC.

On this clonotype itself: A read error may produce the germline difference seen at one junction end. V is TRBV12-3 or TRBV12-4 and J is TRBJ1-4; D not certain. The CDR3 consists of 16 residues. In DNA, the CDR3 is TGTGCCAGCAATCACCAATGGCGGGCCCCTGATGAAATACTGTTTTTT. It translates to CASNHQWRAPDEILFF.

This clonotype came up once. The V call is TRBV28, the J call TRBJ2-3, with D uncertain. This CDR3 spans 14 amino acids. Germline V CDR1 and CDR2: MDHEN, SYDVKM. Trimming removed 11 bases at V and 3 bases at J, with 18 bases between. The CDR3 sequence is CACPKTVLTDTQYF. Here the CDR3 DNA reads TGTGCCTGCCCTAAGACTGTGCTGACAGATACGCAGTATTTT.

The table lists this clonotype with many counts. This may be a read error, as it is one base from a much larger clone. The J gene is TRBJ2-7, the V gene TRBV29-1; 9 positions agree with TRBD1. The V gene end was trimmed by 7 bases and the J gene end by 5 bases; junction bases not matched to a gene: 12. CDR3 size: 14 residues. Looked up from germline, CDR1 is SQVTM and CDR2 is ANQGSEA. The CDR3 DNA reads as TGCAGCGCCAGCCGAGGGGGACAGGGAGACGAGCAGTACTTC. Translation: CSASRGGQGDEQYF.

The chain combines TRBV5-1 with TRBJ2-7; tentatively, D is TRBD1 (7 bases). Germline CDR1 SGHRS, CDR2 YFSETQ. The CDR3 totals 15 residues. Trimming left V 4 bases short and J 2 bases short, with 16 bases between. CDR3 amino acids: CASSGGTAVTYEQYF. CDR3 DNA sequence: TGCGCCAGCAGCGGAGGGACAGCAGTGACCTACGAGCAGTACTTC.

In regard to this clonotype: Without the conserved terminal phenylalanine or tryptophan, this CDR3 likely stems from a read error. CDR3 nucleotides: TGCGCCAGCTATAGTAGTCCCCAACTCAAGCAGTACTAC. This encodes CASYSSPQLKQYY. The rearrangement uses TRBV10-2 and TRBJ2-7; D is unclear. The CDR3 covers 13 residues. The V end was cut by 8 bases, the J end by 8 bases, with 19 bases between. CDR1 and CDR2 from the germline V gene are WSHSY and SAAADI.

The rearrangement links TRBV10-2 to TRBJ1-2; 9 bases fit TRBD1. Germline CDR1 and CDR2: WSHSY and SAAADI. The length of the CDR3 is 14 residues. The junction had 8 bases not matched to a gene; V was cut back by 10 bases and J by 2 bases. CDR3 nucleotides: TGCGCCACTAGTGAACAGGGGGCAAACTATGGCTACACCTTC. Amino acids: CATSEQGANYGYTF.

CDR3 residues: CASSHEGSGIHVNEQFF. CDR3 coding DNA: TGCGCCAGCAGCCACGAAGGGAGCGGGATTCATGTTAATGAGCAGTTCTTC. The V and J genes are TRBV5-1 and TRBJ2-1, with TRBD2 identical over 7 bases. The germline gives CDR1 SGHRS, CDR2 YFSETQ. V gave up 4 bases and J gave up 7 bases; unmatched junction bases: 17. The CDR3 contains 17 residues.

The chain carries TRBV5-1 and TRBJ2-5; no reliable D call. Germline-derived CDR1 and CDR2 are SGHRS and YFSETQ. This CDR3 contains 15 residues. The ends were cut back, 4 bases at V and 3 bases at J, with 16 bases in the middle. CDR3 bases: TGCGCCAGCAGCCTAAGCTGGAGCGCGGAAGAGACCCAGTACTTC. Its translation is CASSLSWSAEETQYF.

This clonotype occurred a few times. Mismatch with germline at one junction end may stem from a read error. The chain couples TRBV12-3 or TRBV12-4 to TRBJ2-7; D is perhaps TRBD2 (6 bases). The CDR3 consists of 17 residues. CDR3 nucleotide sequence: TGTGCCAGCAGTTTACGGTTAGCGGAGACCCACTCCTACGATCAGTACTTC. Residues: CASSLRLAETHSYDQYF.

This clonotype came up once. The chain carries TRBV12-3 or TRBV12-4 and TRBJ2-2, with a possible D match to TRBD2 (7 bases). There are 18 residues in the CDR3. V lost 9 bases to trimming and J lost 14 bases, with 37 bases between them. CDR3 DNA: TGTGCCAGTAGCTTCCCCACGGGGGGCTTAGCGAACACCGGGGGACTGTTTTTT. The encoded protein is CASSFPTGGLANTGGLFF.

The chain combines TRBV29-1 with TRBJ2-3, with a possible D match to TRBD1 (5 bases). The DNA end lines up better with TRBJ1-5; the J call may be wrong. CDR1 is SQVTM, CDR2 ANQGSEA, per germline. The CDR3 is 13 residues long. The DNA for the CDR3 is TGCAGCGATACCCTAGCGGGAGGGGATACGCAGCATTTT. Translating it yields CSDTLAGGDTQHF.

Remarks on this clonotype: One end of the junction is discordant with germline, which a read error may explain. J is TRBJ2-7 and V is TRBV11-2; D may be TRBD1 or TRBD2 (5 bases each). CDR1 SGHAT and CDR2 FQNNGV come from the germline V gene. This CDR3 contains 12 residues. The CDR3 DNA follows: TGTGCCAGCAGTCCCGGGGCCTACAAGCACTACTTC. Amino acids: CASSPGAYKHYF. Using reference TRBV11-2 and TRBJ2-7 for the parts outside the CDR3, the full variable domain is EAGVAQSPRYKIIEKRQSVAFWCNPISGHATLYWYQQILGQGPKLLIQFQNNGVVDDSQLPKDRFSAERLKGVDSTLKIQPAKLEDSAVYLCASSPGAYKHYFGPGTRLTVT.

Concerning this clonotype itself: Germline is not matched at one junction end, which may reflect a read error. The chain employs TRBV29-1 and TRBJ2-1, with TRBD1 matching 9 bases. Germline V gives CDR1 SQVTM, CDR2 ANQGSEA. The CDR3 is made up of 16 amino acids. The DNA for the CDR3 is TGTAGCGACCTCCCGGGACAGGGAAGCTCCTACAATGAGCGGTTCTTC. Protein sequence: CSDLPGQGSSYNERFF.

With respect to this clonotype: At one of its ends the junction is not consistent with the germline gene, which may arise from a read error. V and J are TRBV29-1 and TRBJ2-2; D is uncertain. Germline-derived CDR1 and CDR2 are SQVTM and ANQGSEA. CDR3 size: 15 residues. CDR3 region: CSVGATAANTWELFF. The CDR3 DNA is TGCAGCGTTGGGGCTACCGCGGCGAACACCTGGGAGCTGTTTTTT.

This clonotype was seen repeatedly, ten times or more. The V call is TRBV13, the J call TRBJ2-2, with 14 bases that match TRBD2. CDR3 size: 15 residues. The junction had 0 bases not matched to a gene; V was cut back by 3 bases and J by 6 bases. Germline loops: CDR1 PRHDT, CDR2 FYEKMQ (reference sequence). CDR3 in amino acids: CASSLTSGRAGELFF. CDR3 coding DNA: TGTGCCAGCAGCTTGACTAGCGGGAGGGCCGGGGAGCTGTTTTTT.

Concerning this clonotype itself: Compared with germline, one end of the junction differs, possibly owing to a read error. The rearrangement joins TRBV6-6 to TRBJ2-3; 8 nucleotides match TRBD2. The CDR3 length is 14 residues. CDR1 is MNHNY and CDR2 is SVGAGI in the germline V gene (reference sequence). CDR3 region: CASSRTSLGDTQYF. The CDR3 DNA reads as TGTGCCAGCAGTCGGACTAGCCTGGGAGATACGCAATATTTT.